The T cell receptor (beta chain) described here comes from a study of shared clonotypes between healthy human individuals. Data came from immunoSEQ multiplex PCR; TCRdb stores just in-frame clones and leaves some out. The sample carries approximately 1.9 million clones, around 93% recorded once. Positive CCR7 selection of CD45RO-negative cells yielded the naive CD8 cells, and terminally differentiated effector memory CD45RA+ cells were excluded. CDR1 is SGHAT and CDR2 is FQNNGV in the germline V gene. The CDR3 spans 15 residues. V lost 5 bases and J lost 0, with 14 bases in between. This rearrangement joins TRBV11-2 to TRBJ2-7; D remains ambiguous. The sample comprised naive CD8+ T cells from PBMCs. The TCR sequence derives from a man aged 18 to 30 in good health. Some clones in this sample may be carry-over from other donors' samples. The CDR3 region is CASSLGSISSYEQYF. The CDR3 DNA sequence: TGTGCCAGCAGCCTCGGGTCAATCAGCTCCTACGAGCAGTACTTC.